Listed below are T cell receptor beta chains from one sample, sequenced in a study of T cell responses to AZD1222 COVID-19 vaccine. Assay: immunoSEQ multiplex PCR; the TCRdb copy retains only in-frame clones and omits some. The data contain about 110,000 clones, about 92% of them seen just once; the ten biggest clones take up more than 8%. The specimen was peripheral blood, collected 28 days after the second AZD1222 dose. These receptors all come from an adult who received the AZD1222 COVID-19 vaccine. The CDR3 runs from the conserved cysteine through the conserved F or W. Each record gives: CDR3 protein, V gene.

CASSDSNLSGEQFF	TRBV6-4
CASSQQTGYNSPLHF	TRBV3-1/TRBV3-2
CASSLAQAFIEKLFF	TRBV5-6
CAWSVGQNTEAFF	TRBV30
CASSRDRGTGELFF	TRBV4-3
CASSLESRQGPSYEQYF	TRBV5-1
CASSYPPGLASGANVLTF	TRBV6-2/TRBV6-3
CASRGGNTIYF	TRBV5-1
CASSSLTRKVEEQYF	TRBV5-1
CSARRAGELFF	TRBV20-1
CASKAGRGVMNTEAFF	TRBV7-9
CASSSQGSGNTIYF	TRBV7-9
CASSPSGINYGYTF	TRBV9
CASSDPSGGTEAFF	TRBV6-6
CASSPPGQDEQYF	TRBV18
CAWSVPGSSNQPQHF	TRBV30
CASSLGTTHSPLHF	TRBV5-6
CASSAARGAGGTEAFF	TRBV7-9
CASSSSHPGTSSNEQYF	TRBV7-9
CATSNRQYTGQFF	TRBV15
CAWSRDNAEKLFF	TRBV30
CAWNGQENTEAFF	TRBV30
CASSHDVKVVLNEQFF	TRBV11-1
CASSQDQIGPNYGYTF	TRBV3-1/TRBV3-2
CASSGGQGVTDTQYF	TRBV19
CASSLVLGTSGRGDEQYF	TRBV7-9
CASSLPGLIYNEQFF	TRBV14
CASSPRTGGFNQPQHF	TRBV27
CASSENQGYTF	TRBV2
CASSISRTGGNEQFF	TRBV19
CASSLDREYEQFF	TRBV11-3
CASSLLSRSGLTYNEQFF	TRBV4-2
CASTLMQGLTGYTF	TRBV6-5
CASSIGGQSVDGYTF	TRBV19
CASSRGTGGNQPQHF	TRBV28